Each of the 21 T cell receptor beta chains below was sequenced from the same sample in a study of cytomegalovirus exposure and HLA in healthy donors (TCRdb year 2017). The receptor library was made with the immunoSEQ multiplex PCR assay. For the multiplex PCR, a mixture combining 60 forward primers for TCR Vbeta segments and 13 reverse primers for TCR Jbeta segments was used. What TCRdb holds here is the immuneACCESS table cut down to in-frame rearrangements. Part of the clones is not present; checked against another copy, under half of the missing clones reflect an unresolved V gene, and the others are unexplained. This sample has 80,000 to 90,000 clones in its table, and around 81% of those were observed once. The top ten clones comprise around 1.8% of the sample. The material sequenced was PBMCs. All receptors derive from a woman in her 30s in good health and CMV-seronegative.

The chain recombines TRBV14 with TRBJ2-1; no definite D call. From germline, CDR1 is SGHDN and CDR2 FVKESK. V gave up 1 base and J gave up 8 bases, with 18 bases separating them. The CDR3 runs 16 residues. DNA for the CDR3: TGTGCCAGCAGCCAAGTGGCAGAAGACATCGGCGATGAGCAGTTCTTC. Protein: CASSQVAEDIGDEQFF.

The rearrangement joins TRBV11-2 to TRBJ2-7, with a possible D match to TRBD1 (5 bases). CDR3 length equals 14 residues. The ends were cut back, 2 bases at V and 2 bases at J, with 10 bases in the middle. Germline loops: CDR1 SGHAT, CDR2 FQNNGV. CDR3 protein: CASSLRRAPYEQYF. In nucleotides, the CDR3 is TGTGCCAGCAGCTTACGCAGGGCACCCTACGAGCAGTACTTC. Looking up the rest from reference TRBV11-2 and TRBJ2-7 gives the full variable domain: EAGVAQSPRYKIIEKRQSVAFWCNPISGHATLYWYQQILGQGPKLLIQFQNNGVVDDSQLPKDRFSAERLKGVDSTLKIQPAKLEDSAVYLCASSLRRAPYEQYFGPGTRLTVT.

The V call is TRBV7-2, the J call TRBJ2-5, with TRBD2 as a possible D gene (6 bases). The J call may not be correct, given that the DNA end is closer to TRBJ2-7. CDR1 and CDR2 (germline): SGHTA, FQGNSA. This CDR3 region has 15 residues. CDR3: CASSLYASEVHEQYF. DNA for the CDR3: TGTGCCAGCAGCTTATATGCTAGCGAAGTCCACGAGCAGTACTTC.

This CDR3 is CASSQLTDTEAFF. The CDR3 region has the DNA TGTGCCAGCAGTCAACTGACAGACACTGAAGCTTTCTTT. The V gene is TRBV6-6, the J gene TRBJ1-1; tentatively, D is TRBD1 (5 bases). The V end was cut by 5 bases, the J end by 3 bases, with 10 bases between. This CDR3 is 13 amino acids long. Germline V gene data show CDR1 as MNHNY and CDR2 as SVGAGI (reference sequence).

V is TRBV7-9 and J is TRBJ1-5, with D hard to call. CDR1 SEHNR and CDR2 FQNEAQ come from the germline V gene (reference sequence). The CDR3 has 17 amino acids. V dropped 1 base and J dropped 0 bases, with 13 bases sitting between them. CDR3 loop: CASSLDGELYSNQPQHF. CDR3 sequence (DNA): TGTGCCAGCAGCTTAGACGGGGAGCTTTATAGCAATCAGCCCCAGCATTTT. Variable domain in full (rest from reference TRBV7-9 and TRBJ1-5): DTGVSQNPRHKITKRGQNVTFRCDPISEHNRLYWYRQTLGQGPEFLTYFQNEAQLEKSRLLSDRFSAERPKGSFSTLEIQRTEQGDSAMYLCASSLDGELYSNQPQHFGDGTRLSIL.

The chain joins TRBV6-5 to TRBJ2-4; D might be TRBD1 (6 bases). V was trimmed by 3 bases and J by 3 bases, leaving 12 bases between them. CDR3 size: 15 residues. Germline lookup yields CDR1 MNHEY and CDR2 SVGAGI. The CDR3 sequence: CASSYQGRNKNIQYF. CDR3 nucleotide sequence: TGTGCCAGCAGTTATCAGGGGCGGAACAAAAACATTCAGTACTTC.

The rearrangement links TRBV15 to TRBJ1-5; D is possibly TRBD1 (6 bases). Germline lookup yields CDR1 LNHNV and CDR2 YYDKDF (reference sequence). CDR3 length equals 15 residues. V shed 3 bases and J shed 7 bases, with 16 bases lying between them. The CDR3 DNA reads TGTGCCACCAGCAGGTCTAGAGGGGGTGGACAGCCCCAGCATTTT. Translated, it gives CATSRSRGGGQPQHF.

Worth noting for this clone: Other DNA variants within this sample encode the same CDR3. The chain has TRBV2 and TRBJ2-6; D gene unclear. The V gene lost 3 bases and the J gene lost 4 bases, with 7 bases spanning the gap. The CDR3 has 14 amino acids. Germline CDR1 is SNHLY and CDR2 is FYNNEI. CDR3 in amino acids: CASSDRAGANVLTF. The DNA for the CDR3 is TGTGCCAGCAGTGATCGCGCGGGGGCCAACGTCCTGACTTTC.

The chain carries TRBV27 and TRBJ2-7; D perhaps matches TRBD2 (6 bases). Germline V gene lookup returns CDR1 MNHEY and CDR2 SMNVEV (reference sequence). Deletions cut 3 bases from V and 0 bases from J, with 18 bases between. The length of the CDR3 is 17 residues. CDR3 region: CASSFRSSVTSSYEQYF. The CDR3 DNA follows: TGTGCCAGCAGTTTCCGGTCTAGCGTCACGAGCTCCTACGAGCAGTACTTC.

The V and J genes are TRBV7-9 and TRBJ2-3; TRBD2 matches 12 bases. The CDR3 sequence is 16 residues long. V shed 10 bases, J shed 2 bases, and the junction held 10 bases outside the gene matches. Germline CDR1 and CDR2: SEHNR and FQNEAQ (reference sequence). CDR3 in amino acids: CAIHGLAGRATDTQYF. Written as DNA, the CDR3 is TGTGCCATCCACGGACTAGCGGGGAGGGCCACAGATACGCAGTATTTT. Drawing the rest from reference TRBV7-9 and TRBJ2-3, the complete variable domain is DTGVSQNPRHKITKRGQNVTFRCDPISEHNRLYWYRQTLGQGPEFLTYFQNEAQLEKSRLLSDRFSAERPKGSFSTLEIQRTEQGDSAMYLCAIHGLAGRATDTQYFGPGTRLTVL.

The table lists this clone with a few counts. The rearrangement uses TRBV4-3 and TRBJ2-1; tentatively, D is TRBD1 (5 bases). V was shortened by 3 bases and J by 10 bases, with 13 bases between the two germline ends. The CDR3 has 13 amino acids. Germline CDR1 is LGHNA and CDR2 is YSLEER. The chain's CDR3 is CASSQTRGSEQFF. CDR3 in DNA: TGCGCCAGCAGCCAGACAAGGGGTTCCGAGCAGTTCTTC.

The chain uses TRBV7-2 and TRBJ2-1, with a possible D match to TRBD1 (6 bases). The V end lost 1 base, the J end lost 0 bases, and 10 bases lay between the germline ends. This CDR3 is 16 amino acids long. Germline V lookup: CDR1 SGHTA, CDR2 FQGNSA. CDR3 coding DNA: TGTGCCAGCAGCTTAGTGGACAGACTCTCCTACAATGAGCAGTTCTTC. The encoded protein is CASSLVDRLSYNEQFF.

The chain employs TRBV11-2 and TRBJ2-7, with TRBD2 identical over 13 bases. Germline V gene lookup returns CDR1 SGHAT and CDR2 FQNNGV. The CDR3 runs to 17 residues. V lost 1 base to trimming and J lost 3 bases; unmatched junction nucleotides: 6. The CDR3 nucleotides are TGTGCCAGCAGCTTAGTGAGGGGACTAGCGGGACGCTACGAGCAGTACTTC. This encodes CASSLVRGLAGRYEQYF.

This clone has a handful of counts. The chain joins TRBV19 to TRBJ2-7; maybe TRBD1 (5 bases). Germline assignment: CDR1 LNHDA and CDR2 SQIVND (reference sequence). Trimming cost V 0 bases and J 0 bases, with 9 bases left between them. The CDR3 sequence is 15 residues long. The CDR3 region is CASSIEGARSYEQYF. CDR3 bases: TGTGCCAGTAGTATAGAAGGGGCCCGCTCCTACGAGCAGTACTTC.

The gene calls are TRBV7-8 and TRBJ2-1, with 9 positions matching TRBD2. The germline gives CDR1 SGHVS, CDR2 FQNEAQ. CDR3 length equals 19 residues. J lost 7 bases, V lost 5 bases, and 21 bases had no gene match. CDR3: CASSTRPLAGVGAGNEQFF. DNA of the CDR3: TGTGCCAGCAGCACACGCCCCTTAGCGGGAGTCGGGGCTGGGAATGAGCAGTTCTTC. The whole variable domain, filled in from reference TRBV7-8 and TRBJ2-1, reads GAGVSQSPRYKVAKRGQDVALRCDPISGHVSLFWYQQALGQGPEFLTYFQNEAQLDKSGLPSDRFFAERPEGSVSTLKIQRTQQEDSAVYLCASSTRPLAGVGAGNEQFFGPGTRLTVL.

This chain uses TRBV2 with TRBJ1-4; 7 nucleotides line up with TRBD1. The CDR3 contains 13 residues. In germline, CDR1 is SNHLY, CDR2 FYNNEI. The trim removed 8 bases at V and 3 bases at J, leaving 3 bases unmatched. For the CDR3, the DNA is TGTGCCAGCGGGGGACAGTCTAATGAAAAACTGTTTTTT. Protein: CASGGQSNEKLFF.

The rearrangement uses TRBV5-1 and TRBJ2-5, with a weak D call TRBD2 (5 bases). CDR3 length: 13 amino acids. Between the trimmed V and J ends, which lost 2 bases and 1 base, there was a span of 6 bases. The germline CDR1 and CDR2 sequences are SGHRS and YFSETQ. The CDR3, as DNA: TGCGCCAGCAGCTTACTAGTCCAAGAGACCCAGTACTTC. This translates into CASSLLVQETQYF.

Comment on this clone: A read error may account for a junction end that differs from germline. The chain has TRBV20-1 and TRBJ2-5, with 11 bases that match TRBD2. The CDR3 is made up of 10 amino acids. Germline V gene data show CDR1 as DFQATT and CDR2 as SNEGSKA (reference sequence). CDR3 in amino acids: CSAPTSGGHF. Here the CDR3 DNA reads TGCAGTGCCCCAACTAGCGGGGGCCACTTC.

V gene TRBV14 combines with J gene TRBJ1-3; possible D gene TRBD1, 6 bases. V lost 1 base and J lost 2, with 9 bases in between. The germline V gene has CDR1 SGHDN and CDR2 FVKESK. The CDR3 is 15 residues long. This chain's CDR3 is CASSQVRTAGNTIYF. DNA of the CDR3: TGTGCCAGCAGCCAAGTCCGGACAGCTGGAAACACCATATATTTT. Based on the CDR3 plus reference TRBV14 and TRBJ1-3, the full variable domain is EAGVTQFPSHSVIEKGQTVTLRCDPISGHDNLYWYRRVMGKEIKFLLHFVKESKQDESGMPNNRFLAERTGGTYSTLKVQPAELEDSGVYFCASSQVRTAGNTIYFGEGSWLTVV.

The rearrangement links TRBV4-3 to TRBJ1-2, with TRBD1 matching 8 bases. The CDR3 has 13 residues. Germline assignment: CDR1 LGHNA and CDR2 YSLEER. J gave up 6 bases and V 4 bases, and 4 bases lay outside the gene matches. The CDR3 DNA reads as TGCGCCAGCAGCCGGGGACAGGCCGATGGCTACACCTTC. Amino acid sequence: CASSRGQADGYTF.

This clone has only a few counts. The J gene is TRBJ2-3, the V gene TRBV18; possibly TRBD2 for D (6 bases). Germline V gene lookup returns CDR1 KGHSH and CDR2 LQKENI. V dropped 3 bases and J dropped 2 bases, with 18 bases sitting between them. This CDR3 region has 17 residues. The CDR3 DNA reads TGTGCCAGCTCACCCCTACGGGACTCCCCGTTCACAGATACGCAGTATTTT. Translation gives CASSPLRDSPFTDTQYF.